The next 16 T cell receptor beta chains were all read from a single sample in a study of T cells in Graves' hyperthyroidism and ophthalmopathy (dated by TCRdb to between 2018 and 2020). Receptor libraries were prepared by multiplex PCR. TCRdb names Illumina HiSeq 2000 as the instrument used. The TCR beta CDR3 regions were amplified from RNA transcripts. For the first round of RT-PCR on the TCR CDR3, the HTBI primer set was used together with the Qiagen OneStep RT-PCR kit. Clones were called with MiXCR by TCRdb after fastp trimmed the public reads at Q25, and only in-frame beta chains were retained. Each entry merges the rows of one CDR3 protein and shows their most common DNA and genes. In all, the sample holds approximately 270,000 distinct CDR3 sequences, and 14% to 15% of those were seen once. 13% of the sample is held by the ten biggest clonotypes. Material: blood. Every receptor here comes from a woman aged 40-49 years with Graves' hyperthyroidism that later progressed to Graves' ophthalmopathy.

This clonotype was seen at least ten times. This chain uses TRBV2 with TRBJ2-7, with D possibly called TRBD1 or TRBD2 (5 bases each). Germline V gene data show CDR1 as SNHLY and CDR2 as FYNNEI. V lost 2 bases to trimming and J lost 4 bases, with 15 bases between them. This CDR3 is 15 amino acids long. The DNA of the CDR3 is TGTGCCAGCAGTGAAATTGGGGGTAGGCCATACGAGCAGTACTTC. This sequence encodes CASSEIGGRPYEQYF.

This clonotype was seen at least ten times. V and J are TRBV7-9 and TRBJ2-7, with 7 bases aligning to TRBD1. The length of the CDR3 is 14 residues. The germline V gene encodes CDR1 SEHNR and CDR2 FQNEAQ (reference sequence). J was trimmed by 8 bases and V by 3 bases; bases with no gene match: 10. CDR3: CASSFSQGLRKQYF. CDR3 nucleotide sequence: TGTGCCAGCAGCTTTTCACAGGGGCTACGAAAGCAGTACTTC.

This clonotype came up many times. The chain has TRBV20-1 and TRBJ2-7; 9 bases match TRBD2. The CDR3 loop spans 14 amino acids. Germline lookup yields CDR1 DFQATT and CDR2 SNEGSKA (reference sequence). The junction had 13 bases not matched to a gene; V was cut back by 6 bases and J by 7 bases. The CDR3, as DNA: TGCAGTGCACGGAAGCGCGGGGGGGATGAGGAGCAGTACTTC. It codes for CSARKRGGDEEQYF.

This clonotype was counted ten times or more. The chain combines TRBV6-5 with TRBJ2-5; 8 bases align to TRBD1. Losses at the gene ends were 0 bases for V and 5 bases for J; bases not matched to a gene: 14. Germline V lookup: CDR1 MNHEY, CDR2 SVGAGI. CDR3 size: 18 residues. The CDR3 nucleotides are TGTGCCAGCAGTTACTCTGCCCTCCCCCAGACAGGGGTGGAGACCCAGTACTTC. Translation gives CASSYSALPQTGVETQYF.

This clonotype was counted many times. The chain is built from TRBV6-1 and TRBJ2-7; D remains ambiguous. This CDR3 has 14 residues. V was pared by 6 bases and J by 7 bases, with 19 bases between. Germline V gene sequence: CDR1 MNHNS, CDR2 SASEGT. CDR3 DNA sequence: TGTGCCAGCAGACGCGGCAGGACGAGTATGGAGCAGTACTTC. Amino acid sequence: CASRRGRTSMEQYF.

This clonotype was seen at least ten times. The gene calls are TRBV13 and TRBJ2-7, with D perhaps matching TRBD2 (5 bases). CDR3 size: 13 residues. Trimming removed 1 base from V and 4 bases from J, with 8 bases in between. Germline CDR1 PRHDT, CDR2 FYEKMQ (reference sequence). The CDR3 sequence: CASSLAGVYEQYF. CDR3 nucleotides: TGTGCCAGCAGCTTAGCCGGGGTTTACGAGCAGTACTTC.

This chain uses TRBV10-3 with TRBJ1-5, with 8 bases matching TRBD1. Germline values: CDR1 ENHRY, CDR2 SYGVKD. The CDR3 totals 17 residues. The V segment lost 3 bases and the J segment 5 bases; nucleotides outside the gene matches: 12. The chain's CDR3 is CAISDYNPGQVYQPQHF. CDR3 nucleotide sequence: TGTGCCATCAGTGACTATAATCCGGGACAGGTATATCAGCCCCAGCATTTT.

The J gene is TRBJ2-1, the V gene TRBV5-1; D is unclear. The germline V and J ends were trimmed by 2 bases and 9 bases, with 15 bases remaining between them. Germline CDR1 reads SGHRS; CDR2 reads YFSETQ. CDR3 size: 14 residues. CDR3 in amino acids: CASSFPTTASEQFF. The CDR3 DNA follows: TGCGCCAGCAGCTTTCCCACGACGGCCAGTGAGCAGTTCTTC. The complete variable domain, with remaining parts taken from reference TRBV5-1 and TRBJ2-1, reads KAGVTQTPRYLIKTRGQQVTLSCSPISGHRSVSWYQQTPGQGLQFLFEYFSETQRNKGNFPGRFSGRQFSNSRSEMNVSTLELGDSALYLCASSFPTTASEQFFGPGTRLTVL.

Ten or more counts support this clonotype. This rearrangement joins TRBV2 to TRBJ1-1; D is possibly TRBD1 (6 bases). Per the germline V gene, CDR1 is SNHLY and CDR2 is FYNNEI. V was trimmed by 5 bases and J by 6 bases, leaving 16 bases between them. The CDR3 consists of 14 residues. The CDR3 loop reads CASSRDKKRAEAFF. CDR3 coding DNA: TGTGCCAGCAGTCGGGACAAAAAAAGGGCTGAAGCTTTCTTT.

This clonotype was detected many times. DNA of the CDR3: TGCAGTGCTAGAGCTTTGGGACAGGGACTTTACGAGCAGTACTTC. Translating it yields CSARALGQGLYEQYF. This chain joins TRBV20-1 and TRBJ2-7; 9 bases align to TRBD1. The CDR3 sequence is 15 residues long. V gave up 1 base and J gave up 4 bases; unmatched junction bases: 8. Germline assignment: CDR1 DFQATT and CDR2 SNEGSKA (reference sequence).

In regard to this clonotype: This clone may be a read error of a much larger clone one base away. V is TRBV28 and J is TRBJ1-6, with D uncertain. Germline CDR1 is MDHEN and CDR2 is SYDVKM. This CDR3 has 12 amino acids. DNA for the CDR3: TGTGCCAGCAGCTCCCATAATTCACCCCTCCACTTT. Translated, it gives CASSSHNSPLHF.

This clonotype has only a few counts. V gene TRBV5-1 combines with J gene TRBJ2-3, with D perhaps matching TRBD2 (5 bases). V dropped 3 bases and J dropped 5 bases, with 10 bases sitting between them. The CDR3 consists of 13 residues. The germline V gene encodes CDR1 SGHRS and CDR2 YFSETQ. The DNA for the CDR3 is TGCGCCAGCAGCTCATTAGGAGGAGATACGCAGTATTTT. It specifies CASSSLGGDTQYF. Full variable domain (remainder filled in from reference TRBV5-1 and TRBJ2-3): KAGVTQTPRYLIKTRGQQVTLSCSPISGHRSVSWYQQTPGQGLQFLFEYFSETQRNKGNFPGRFSGRQFSNSRSEMNVSTLELGDSALYLCASSSLGGDTQYFGPGTRLTVL.

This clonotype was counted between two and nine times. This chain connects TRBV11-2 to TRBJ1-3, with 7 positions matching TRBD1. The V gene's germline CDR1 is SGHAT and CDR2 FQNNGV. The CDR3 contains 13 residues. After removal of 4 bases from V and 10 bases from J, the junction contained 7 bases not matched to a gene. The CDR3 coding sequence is TGTGCCAGCAGCTATACAGGGGCCGCGACCATATATTTT. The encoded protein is CASSYTGAATIYF.

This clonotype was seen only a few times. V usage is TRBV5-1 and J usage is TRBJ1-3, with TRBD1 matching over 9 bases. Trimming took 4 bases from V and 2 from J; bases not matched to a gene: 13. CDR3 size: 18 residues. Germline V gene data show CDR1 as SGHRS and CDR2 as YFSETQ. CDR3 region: CASSGGYGDRETGNTIYF. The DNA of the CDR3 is TGCGCCAGCAGCGGAGGCTACGGGGACAGGGAAACTGGAAACACCATATATTTT.

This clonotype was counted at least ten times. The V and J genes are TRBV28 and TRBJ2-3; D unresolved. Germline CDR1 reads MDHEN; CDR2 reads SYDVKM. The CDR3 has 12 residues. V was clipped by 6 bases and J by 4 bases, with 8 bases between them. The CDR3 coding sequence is TGTGCCAGCAGGAACGAAGCAGATACGCAGTATTTT. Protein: CASRNEADTQYF.

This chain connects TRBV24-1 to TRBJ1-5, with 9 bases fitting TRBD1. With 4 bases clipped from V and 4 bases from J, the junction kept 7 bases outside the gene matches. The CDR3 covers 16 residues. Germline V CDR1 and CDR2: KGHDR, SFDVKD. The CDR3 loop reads CATSDSTGGTNQPQHF. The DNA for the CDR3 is TGTGCCACCAGTGACTCTACAGGGGGCACGAATCAGCCCCAGCATTTT.